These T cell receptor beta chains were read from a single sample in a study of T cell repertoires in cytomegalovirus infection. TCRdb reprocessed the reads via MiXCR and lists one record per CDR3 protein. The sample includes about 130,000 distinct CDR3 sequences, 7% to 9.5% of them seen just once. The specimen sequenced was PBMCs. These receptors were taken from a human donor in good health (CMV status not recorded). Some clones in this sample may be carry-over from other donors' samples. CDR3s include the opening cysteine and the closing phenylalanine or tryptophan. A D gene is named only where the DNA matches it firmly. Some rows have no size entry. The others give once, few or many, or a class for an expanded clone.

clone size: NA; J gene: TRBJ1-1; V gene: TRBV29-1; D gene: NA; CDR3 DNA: TGCAGCGCCCCAGGGCTGGGCACTGAAGCTTTCTTT; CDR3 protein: CSAPGLGTEAFF
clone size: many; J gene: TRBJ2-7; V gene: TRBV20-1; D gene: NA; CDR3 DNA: TGCAGTGCTAGAGTGGCAGGGAGCTCCTACGAGCAGTACTTC; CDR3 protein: CSARVAGSSYEQYF
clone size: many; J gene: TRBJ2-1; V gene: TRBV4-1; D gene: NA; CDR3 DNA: TGCGCCAGCAGCCAAGATTGGGGCAGGGAGCAGTTCTTC; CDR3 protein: CASSQDWGREQFF
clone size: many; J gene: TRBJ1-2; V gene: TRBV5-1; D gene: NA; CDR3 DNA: TGCGCCAGCAGCTTGGGACAGCAATCGAATGGCTACACCTTC; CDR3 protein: CASSLGQQSNGYTF
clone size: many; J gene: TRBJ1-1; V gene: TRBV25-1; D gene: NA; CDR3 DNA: TGTGCCAGCAGTGAACACGGCGGGACTGAAGCTTTCTTT; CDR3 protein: CASSEHGGTEAFF
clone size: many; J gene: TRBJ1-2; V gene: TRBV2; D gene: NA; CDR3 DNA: TGTGCCAGCAGGGCCGGGACGGCATATGGCTACACCTTC; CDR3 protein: CASRAGTAYGYTF
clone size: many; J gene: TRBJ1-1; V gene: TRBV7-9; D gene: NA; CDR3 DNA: TGTGCCAGCAGCTTAGCGGGAAGCCTGGGGAACACTGAAGCTTTCTTT; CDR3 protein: CASSLAGSLGNTEAFF
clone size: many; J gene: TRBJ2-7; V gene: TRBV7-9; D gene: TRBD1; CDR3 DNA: TGTGCCAGCAGCCGAGGACAGGGTTACTCCTACGAGCAGTACTTC; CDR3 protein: CASSRGQGYSYEQYF
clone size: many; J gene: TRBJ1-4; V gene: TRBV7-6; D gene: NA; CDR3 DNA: TGTGCCAGCAGCCCTGGGCGCTATGAAAAACTGTTTTTT; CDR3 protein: CASSPGRYEKLFF
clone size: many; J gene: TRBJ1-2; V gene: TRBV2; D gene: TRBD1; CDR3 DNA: TGTGCCAGCAGTGAAGAGGCAGGGGGGTATGGCTACACCTTC; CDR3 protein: CASSEEAGGYGYTF
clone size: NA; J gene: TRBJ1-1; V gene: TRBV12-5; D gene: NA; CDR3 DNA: TGTGCTAGTGGTACGGTGGACAGCGCGGAAGCTTTCTTT; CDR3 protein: CASGTVDSAEAFF
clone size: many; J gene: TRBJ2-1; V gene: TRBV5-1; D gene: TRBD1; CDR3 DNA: TGCGCCAGCAGCTTGGTACAGGGGGAGTACAATGAGCAGTTCTTC; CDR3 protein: CASSLVQGEYNEQFF
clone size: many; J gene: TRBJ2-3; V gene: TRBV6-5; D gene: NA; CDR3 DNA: TGTGCCAGCCGACTCCGACGGACCGATACGCAGTATTTT; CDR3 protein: CASRLRRTDTQYF
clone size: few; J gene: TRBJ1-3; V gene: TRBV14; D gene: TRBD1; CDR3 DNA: TGTGCCAGCAGCCAGTGGGGACAGGGAGCGCTCCCGGTTGGAAACACCATATATTTT; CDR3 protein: CASSQWGQGALPVGNTIYF
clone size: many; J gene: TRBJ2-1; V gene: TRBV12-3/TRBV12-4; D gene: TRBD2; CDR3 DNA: TGTGCCAGCAGCCACCCCAGACTAGCGGGTGAGCAGTTCTTC; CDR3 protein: CASSHPRLAGEQFF
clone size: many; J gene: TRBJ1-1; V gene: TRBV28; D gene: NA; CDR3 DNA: TGTGCCAGTTCGCGACAGTACAGTGAAGCTTTCTTT; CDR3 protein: CASSRQYSEAFF
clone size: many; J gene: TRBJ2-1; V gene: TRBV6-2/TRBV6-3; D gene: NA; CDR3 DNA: TGTGCCAGCAGCAACCAGGGGATCAATGAGCAGTTCTTC; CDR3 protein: CASSNQGINEQFF
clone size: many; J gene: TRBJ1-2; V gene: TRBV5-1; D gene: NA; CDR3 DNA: TGCGCCAGCAGCTCCCGGGACGTATATGGCTGCACCTTC; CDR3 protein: CASSSRDVYGCTF
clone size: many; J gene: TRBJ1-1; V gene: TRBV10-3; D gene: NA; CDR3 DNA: TGTGCCACTTCAGCTATCACAGGGAGCACTGAAGCTTTCTTT; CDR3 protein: CATSAITGSTEAFF
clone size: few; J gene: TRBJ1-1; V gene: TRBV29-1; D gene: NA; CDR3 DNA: TGCAGCGTTGAACGGGTGGCGGGGAACACTGAAGCTTTCTTT; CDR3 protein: CSVERVAGNTEAFF
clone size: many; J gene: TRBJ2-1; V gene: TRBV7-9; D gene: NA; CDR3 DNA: TGTGTCATGGGCCCTAGGGTGTACAATGAGCAGTTCTTC; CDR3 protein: CVMGPRVYNEQFF
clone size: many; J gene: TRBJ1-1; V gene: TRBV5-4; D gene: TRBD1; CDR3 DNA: TGTGCCAGCACTCTGCCGGACAGGATGAACACTGAAGCTTTCTTT; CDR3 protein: CASTLPDRMNTEAFF
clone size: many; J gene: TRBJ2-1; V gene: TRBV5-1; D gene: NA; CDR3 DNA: TGCGCCAGCAGCTCCTGGCCCCCCGGCGATGAGCAGTTCTTC; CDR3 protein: CASSSWPPGDEQFF
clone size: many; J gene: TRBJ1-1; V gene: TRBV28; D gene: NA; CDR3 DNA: TGTGCCAGCAGTTTACCCACAGGGCCGAACACTGAAGCTTTCTTT; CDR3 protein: CASSLPTGPNTEAFF
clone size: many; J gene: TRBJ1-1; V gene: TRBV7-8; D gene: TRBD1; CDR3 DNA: TGTGCCAGCAGCTCGTGGGGGGGGGACAGGGTAGGCACTGAAGCTTTCTTT; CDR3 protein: CASSSWGGDRVGTEAFF
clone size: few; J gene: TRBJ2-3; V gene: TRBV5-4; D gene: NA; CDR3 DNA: TGTGCCAGCAGCCTGGTGAGCGGTAACACAGATACGCAGTATTTT; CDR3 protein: CASSLVSGNTDTQYF
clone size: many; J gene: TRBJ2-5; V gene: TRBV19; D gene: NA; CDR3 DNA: TGTGCCAGTAGTATCTCCGGGACTCCGCGGGAGACCCAGTACTTC; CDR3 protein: CASSISGTPRETQYF
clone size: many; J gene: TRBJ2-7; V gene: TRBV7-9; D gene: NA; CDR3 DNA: TGTGCCAGCAGCTTTGACTCCTACGAGCAGTACTTC; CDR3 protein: CASSFDSYEQYF
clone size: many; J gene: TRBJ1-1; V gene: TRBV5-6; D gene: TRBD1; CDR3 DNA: TGTGCCAGCAGCGGTATGGGACAGAATATGAACACTGAAGCTTTCTTT; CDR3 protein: CASSGMGQNMNTEAFF
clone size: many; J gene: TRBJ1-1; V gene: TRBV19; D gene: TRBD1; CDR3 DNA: TGTGCCAGTAGCCCCGTAGGGGGCCCGAACACTGAAGCTTTCTTT; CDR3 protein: CASSPVGGPNTEAFF
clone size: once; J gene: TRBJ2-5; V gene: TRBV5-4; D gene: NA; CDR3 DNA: TGTGCCAGCAGCGCGGGACACCCAGAGACCCAGTACTTC; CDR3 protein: CASSAGHPETQYF
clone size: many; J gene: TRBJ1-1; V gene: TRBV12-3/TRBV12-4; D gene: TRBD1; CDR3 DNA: TGTGCCAGCAGTTCGGTCCGGGACAGAGAAGCTTTCTTT; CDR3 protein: CASSSVRDREAFF
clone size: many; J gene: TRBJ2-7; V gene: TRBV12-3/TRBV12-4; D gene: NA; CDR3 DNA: TGTGCCAGCAGTTTTAGCAGACCCGGGAAGGACGAGCAGTACTTC; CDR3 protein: CASSFSRPGKDEQYF